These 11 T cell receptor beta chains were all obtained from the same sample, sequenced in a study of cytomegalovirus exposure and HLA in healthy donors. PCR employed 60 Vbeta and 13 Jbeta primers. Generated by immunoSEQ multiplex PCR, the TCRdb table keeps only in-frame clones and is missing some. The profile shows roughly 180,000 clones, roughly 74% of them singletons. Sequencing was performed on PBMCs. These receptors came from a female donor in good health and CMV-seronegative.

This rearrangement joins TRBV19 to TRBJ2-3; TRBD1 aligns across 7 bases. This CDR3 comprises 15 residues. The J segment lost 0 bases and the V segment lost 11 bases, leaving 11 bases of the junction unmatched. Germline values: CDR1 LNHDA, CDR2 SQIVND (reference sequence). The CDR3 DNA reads TGTGCCGTAGCCTTAGGGGGCGTTAGCACAGATACGCAGTATTTT. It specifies CAVALGGVSTDTQYF. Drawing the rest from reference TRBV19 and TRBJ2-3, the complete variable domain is DGGITQSPKYLFRKEGQNVTLSCEQNLNHDAMYWYRQDPGQGLRLIYYSQIVNDFQKGDIAEGYSVSREKKESFPLTVTSAQKNPTAFYLCAVALGGVSTDTQYFGPGTRLTVL.

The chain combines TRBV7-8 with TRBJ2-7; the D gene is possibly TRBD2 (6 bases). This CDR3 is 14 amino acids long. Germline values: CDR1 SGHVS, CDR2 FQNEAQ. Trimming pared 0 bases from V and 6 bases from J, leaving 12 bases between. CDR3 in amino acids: CASSLAAGIVEQYF. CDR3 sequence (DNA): TGTGCCAGCAGCTTAGCTGCGGGGATAGTCGAGCAGTACTTC.

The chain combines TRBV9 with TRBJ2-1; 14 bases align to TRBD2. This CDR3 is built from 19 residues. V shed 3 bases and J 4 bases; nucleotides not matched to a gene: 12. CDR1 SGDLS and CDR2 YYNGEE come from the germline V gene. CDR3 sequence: CASSARLAGGPSRYNEQFF. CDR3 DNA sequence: TGTGCCAGCAGCGCACGACTAGCGGGGGGGCCATCGAGGTACAATGAGCAGTTCTTC.

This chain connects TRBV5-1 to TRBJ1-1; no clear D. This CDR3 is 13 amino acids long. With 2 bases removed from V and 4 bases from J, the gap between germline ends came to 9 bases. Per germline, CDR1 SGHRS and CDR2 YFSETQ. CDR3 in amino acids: CASSFQQITEAFF. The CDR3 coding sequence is TGCGCCAGCAGCTTCCAACAGATCACTGAAGCTTTCTTT.

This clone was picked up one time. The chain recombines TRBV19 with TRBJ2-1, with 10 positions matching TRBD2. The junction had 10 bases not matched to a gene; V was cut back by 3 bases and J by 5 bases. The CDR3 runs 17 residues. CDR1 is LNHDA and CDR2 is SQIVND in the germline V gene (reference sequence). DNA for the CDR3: TGTGCCAGTAGTATGAGGCTAGCGGGGGACAGTAACAATGAGCAGTTCTTC. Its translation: CASSMRLAGDSNNEQFF.

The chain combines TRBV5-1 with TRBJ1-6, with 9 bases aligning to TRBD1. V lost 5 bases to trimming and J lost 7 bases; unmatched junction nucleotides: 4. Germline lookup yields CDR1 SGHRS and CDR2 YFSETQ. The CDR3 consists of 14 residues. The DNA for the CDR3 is TGCGCCAGCAGACCCGGGACAGGGAATTCACCCCTCCACTTT. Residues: CASRPGTGNSPLHF.

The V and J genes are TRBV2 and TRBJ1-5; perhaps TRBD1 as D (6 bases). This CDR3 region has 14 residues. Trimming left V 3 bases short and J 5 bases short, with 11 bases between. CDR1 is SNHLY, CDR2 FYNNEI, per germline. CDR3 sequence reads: CASSEYRVDQPQHF. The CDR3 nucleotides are TGTGCCAGCAGTGAGTACAGGGTTGATCAGCCCCAGCATTTT.

The CDR3 region has the DNA TGCGCCAGCAGCTTGTTTTCGGCGGGACGGCCCCGGGAGACCCAGTACTTC. This codes for CASSLFSAGRPRETQYF. The V call is TRBV5-1, the J call TRBJ2-5, with D possibly TRBD2 on 6 matching bases. Trimming shortened V by 1 base and J by 5 bases, and 21 bases separated the two germline ends. The CDR3 consists of 17 residues. The germline gives CDR1 SGHRS, CDR2 YFSETQ.

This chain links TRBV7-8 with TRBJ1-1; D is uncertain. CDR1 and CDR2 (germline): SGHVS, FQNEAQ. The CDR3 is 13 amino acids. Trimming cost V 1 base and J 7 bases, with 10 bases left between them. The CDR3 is CASSLERVYEAFF. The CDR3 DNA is TGTGCCAGCAGCTTAGAGAGGGTTTATGAAGCTTTCTTT.

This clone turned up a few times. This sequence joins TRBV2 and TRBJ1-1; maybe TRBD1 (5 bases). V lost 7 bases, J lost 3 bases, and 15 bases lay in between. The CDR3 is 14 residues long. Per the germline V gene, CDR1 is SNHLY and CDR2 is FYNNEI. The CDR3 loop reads CASTREKGDTEAFF. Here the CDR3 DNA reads TGTGCCAGCACCAGGGAAAAAGGGGACACTGAAGCTTTCTTT.

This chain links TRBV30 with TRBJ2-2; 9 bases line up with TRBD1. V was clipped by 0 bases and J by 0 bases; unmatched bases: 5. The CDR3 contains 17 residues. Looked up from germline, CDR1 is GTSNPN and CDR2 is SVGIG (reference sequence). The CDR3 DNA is TGTGCCTGGAGTGTACGATGGGACAGGGCGAACACCGGGGAGCTGTTTTTT. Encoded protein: CAWSVRWDRANTGELFF.